This TCR beta chain was sequenced during a study of T cells in Graves' hyperthyroidism and ophthalmopathy. Study observations and caveats: Model predictions of ophthalmopathy came a median roughly 6.7 months before onset.

There were TCR beta CDR3 regions amplified from RNA transcripts. With the HTBI primer set, the TCR CDR3 went through a first round of RT-PCR. MiXCR was run by TCRdb on the multiplex PCR reads, yielding one entry per CDR3 protein. Of 500,000 to 600,000 distinct CDR3 sequences listed, 15% to 20% are singletons. The study left out patients who had uncontrolled infection, other autoimmune disease, pregnancy or lactation. A word on this clonotype: No antigen is known for it.

J was trimmed by 2 bases and V by 5 bases; bases with no gene match: 5. From germline, CDR1 is SGHRS and CDR2 YFSETQ. The CDR3 is 14 amino acids. The chain joins TRBV5-1 to TRBJ2-7, with 9 bases aligning to TRBD1. The sequenced material came from blood. This TCR derives from a man in his forties or fifties with Graves' ophthalmopathy. CDR3 sequence: CASSPDRGAYEQYF. DNA for the CDR3: TGCGCCAGCAGTCCGGACAGGGGCGCCTACGAGCAGTACTTC.